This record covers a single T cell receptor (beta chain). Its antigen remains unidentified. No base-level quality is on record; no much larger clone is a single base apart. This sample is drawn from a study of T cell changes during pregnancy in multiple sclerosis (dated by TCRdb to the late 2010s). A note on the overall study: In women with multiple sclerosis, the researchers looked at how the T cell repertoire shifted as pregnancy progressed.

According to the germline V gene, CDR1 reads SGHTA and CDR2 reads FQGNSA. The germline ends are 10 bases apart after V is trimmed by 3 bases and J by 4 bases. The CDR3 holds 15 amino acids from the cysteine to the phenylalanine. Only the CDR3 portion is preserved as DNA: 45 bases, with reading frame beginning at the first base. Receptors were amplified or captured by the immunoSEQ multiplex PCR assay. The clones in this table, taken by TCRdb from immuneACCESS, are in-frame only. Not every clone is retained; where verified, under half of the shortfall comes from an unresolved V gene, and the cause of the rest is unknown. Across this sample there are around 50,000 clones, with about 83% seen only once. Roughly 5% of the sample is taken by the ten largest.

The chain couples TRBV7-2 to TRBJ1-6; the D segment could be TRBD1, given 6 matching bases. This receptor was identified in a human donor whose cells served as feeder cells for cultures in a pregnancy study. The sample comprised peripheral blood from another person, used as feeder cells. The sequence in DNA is TGTGCCAGCAGCTTTCGGACAGATTATAATTCACCCCTCCACTTT. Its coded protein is CASSFRTDYNSPLHF.